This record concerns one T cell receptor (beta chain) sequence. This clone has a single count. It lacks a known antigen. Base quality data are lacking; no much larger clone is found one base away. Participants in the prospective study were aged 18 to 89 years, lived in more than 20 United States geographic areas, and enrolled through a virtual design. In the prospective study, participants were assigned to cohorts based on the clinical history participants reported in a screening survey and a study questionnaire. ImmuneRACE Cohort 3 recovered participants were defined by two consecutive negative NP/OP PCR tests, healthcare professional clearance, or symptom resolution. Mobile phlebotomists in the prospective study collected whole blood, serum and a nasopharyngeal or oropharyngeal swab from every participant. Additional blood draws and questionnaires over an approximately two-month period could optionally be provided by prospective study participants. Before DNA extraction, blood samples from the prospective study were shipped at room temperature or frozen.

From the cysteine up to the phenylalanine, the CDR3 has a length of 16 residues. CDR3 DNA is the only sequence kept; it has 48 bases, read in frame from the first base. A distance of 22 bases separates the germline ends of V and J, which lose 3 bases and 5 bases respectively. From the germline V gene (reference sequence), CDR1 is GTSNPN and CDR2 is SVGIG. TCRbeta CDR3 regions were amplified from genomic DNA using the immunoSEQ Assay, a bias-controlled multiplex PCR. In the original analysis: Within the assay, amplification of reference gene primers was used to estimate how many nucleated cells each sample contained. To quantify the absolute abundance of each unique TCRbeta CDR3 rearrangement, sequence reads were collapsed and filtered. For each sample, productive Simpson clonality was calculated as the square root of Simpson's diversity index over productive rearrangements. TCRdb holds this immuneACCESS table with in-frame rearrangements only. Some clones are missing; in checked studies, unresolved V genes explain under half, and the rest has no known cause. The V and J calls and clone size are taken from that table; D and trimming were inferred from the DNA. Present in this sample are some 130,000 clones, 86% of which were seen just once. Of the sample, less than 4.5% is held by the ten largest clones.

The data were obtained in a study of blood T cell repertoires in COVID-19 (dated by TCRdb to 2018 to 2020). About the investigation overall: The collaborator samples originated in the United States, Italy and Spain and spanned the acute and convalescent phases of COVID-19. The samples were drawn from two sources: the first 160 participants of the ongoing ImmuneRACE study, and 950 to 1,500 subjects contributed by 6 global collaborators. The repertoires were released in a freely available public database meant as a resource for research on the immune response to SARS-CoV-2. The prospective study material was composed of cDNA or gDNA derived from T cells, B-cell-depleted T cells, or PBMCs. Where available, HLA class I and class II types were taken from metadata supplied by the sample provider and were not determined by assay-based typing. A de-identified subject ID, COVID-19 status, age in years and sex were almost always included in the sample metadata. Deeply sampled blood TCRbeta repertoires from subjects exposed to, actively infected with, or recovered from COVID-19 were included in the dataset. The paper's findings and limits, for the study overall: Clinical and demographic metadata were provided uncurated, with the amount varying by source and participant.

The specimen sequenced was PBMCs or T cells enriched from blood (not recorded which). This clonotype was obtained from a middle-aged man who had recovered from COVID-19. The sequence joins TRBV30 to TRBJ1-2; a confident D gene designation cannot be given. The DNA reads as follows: TGTGCCTGGAGATGGAGCGGGTCGGCGAACTTTTATGGCTACACCTTC. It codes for CAWRWSGSANFYGYTF.